These 6 T cell receptor beta chains originate from one sample sequenced in a study of T cell repertoires in ileal Crohn's disease. TCRdb's table, derived via immunoSEQ multiplex PCR, lists solely in-frame clones and lacks some. The sample holds more than 3,500 clones, about two thirds seen once. The time point denotes: neoterminal ileum biopsy at postoperative endoscopy, about 6 months after surgery. What was sequenced was ileal tissue. Source of these receptors: an adult with Crohn's disease.

This clone has a handful of counts. The chain couples TRBV5-6 to TRBJ2-2, with D possibly being TRBD2 (5 bases). Trimming removed 7 bases from V and 6 bases from J, with 16 bases in between. Per the germline V gene, CDR1 is SGHDT and CDR2 is YYEEEE. The CDR3 sequence is 14 residues long. The CDR3 region has the DNA TGTGCCAGCCTCCGGGGTAGCTGGTCCGGGGAGCTGTTTTTT. Amino acids: CASLRGSWSGELFF. The entire variable domain, with the rest obtained from reference TRBV5-6 and TRBJ2-2, is as follows: DAGVTQSPTHLIKTRGQQVTLRCSPKSGHDTVSWYQQALGQGPQFIFQYYEEEERQRGNFPDRFSGHQFPNYSSELNVNALLLGDSALYLCASLRGSWSGELFFGEGSRLTVL.

In its sample, this clone was seen once. V and J are TRBV13 and TRBJ1-2; D remains unclear. The CDR3 spans 13 residues. Per germline, CDR1 PRHDT and CDR2 FYEKMQ (reference sequence). V lost 2 bases, J lost 4 bases, and 8 bases lay in between. CDR3 residues: CASSLRLPYGYTF. The CDR3 coding sequence is TGTGCCAGCAGCTTACGACTTCCCTATGGCTACACCTTC.

J is TRBJ1-5 and V is TRBV5-4; D is unresolved. The CDR3 is 13 residues long. V was pared by 0 bases and J by 4 bases, with 5 bases between. From germline, CDR1 is SGHNT and CDR2 YYREEE (reference sequence). The CDR3 here is CASSLETNQPQHF. In nucleotides, the CDR3 is TGTGCCAGCAGCTTGGAAACAAATCAGCCCCAGCATTTT.

J is TRBJ2-3 and V is TRBV7-2, with 7 positions matching TRBD2. This CDR3 has 16 residues. V trimming: 5 bases; J trimming: 3 bases; junction bases outside the gene matches: 11. The germline V gene encodes CDR1 SGHTA and CDR2 FQGNSA. The CDR3: CASSPRMGGKTDTQYF. Written as DNA, the CDR3 is TGTGCCAGCAGCCCCCGAATGGGGGGGAAGACAGATACGCAGTATTTT.

This chain's CDR3 is CASSGGQGSSYNSPLHF. As DNA, the CDR3 is TGTGCCAGCAGTGGGGGACAGGGAAGCTCCTATAATTCACCCCTCCACTTT. The chain joins TRBV6-1 to TRBJ1-6; 9 bases align to TRBD1. V lost 4 bases to trimming and J lost 0 bases; unmatched junction nucleotides: 4. Germline assignment: CDR1 MNHNS and CDR2 SASEGT. This CDR3 region has 17 residues.

This rearrangement joins TRBV7-8 to TRBJ1-1; TRBD1 aligns across 11 bases. The CDR3 contains 17 residues. Trimming took 1 base from V and 4 from J; bases not matched to a gene: 8. Germline CDR1 reads SGHVS; CDR2 reads FQNEAQ. The CDR3 region has the DNA TGTGCCAGCAGCTTAGGAGGGTCCGGGACAGGGGGCACTGAAGCTTTCTTT. Translation: CASSLGGSGTGGTEAFF.